This T cell receptor beta chain came from a study of blood T cells in healthy people across ages. Healthy individuals of Caucasian origin from Russia, aged roughly 6 to 90, served as donors. Primed by a sample-barcoded 5' primer and a J-beta primer mix, a second PCR proceeded for about 6 to 11 cycles. The yield of each sample was at least 2.5 million CDR3-containing paired-end reads. TCRdb reanalysed the 5' RACE reads using MiXCR and keeps one entry per CDR3 protein. The sample lists around 900,000 distinct CDR3 sequences, just over 50% seen once, with roughly 23% in the top ten. As to this clonotype: What it binds is not known.

The CDR3 spans 14 residues. V lost 0 bases, J lost 11 bases, and 16 bases lay in between. The germline gives CDR1 MGHRA, CDR2 YSYEKL. Overall study findings and caveats: Naive CD4+ cells and diversity were both higher in long-lived donors than in aged donors. Conclusively comparing naive with antigen-experienced cells was impossible with unsorted PBMCs.

This sequence originates from a woman aged 60 to 75 in good health. Material: blood. V usage is TRBV4-1 and J usage is TRBJ2-5; tentative D call: TRBD2 (6 bases). This CDR3 reads CASSQDGGLSKQYF. CDR3 nucleotide sequence: TGCGCCAGCAGCCAAGACGGGGGACTTTCTAAGCAGTACTTC.